Given below is one T cell receptor (beta chain) in context. As yet, its antigen is unknown. The entry originates in a study of cytomegalovirus exposure and HLA in healthy donors. The assay was immunoSEQ multiplex PCR, and TCRdb's table has in-frame clones only and misses some. The table has some 68,000 clones, about 94% seen once. Study results and caveats: The study recorded 150 to 200 TCR beta chains that were cytomegalovirus-associated.

After removal of 6 bases from V and 5 bases from J, the junction contained 10 bases not matched to a gene. The CDR3 covers 15 residues. The germline CDR1 and CDR2 sequences are SGHKS and YYEKEE (reference sequence). The chain links TRBV5-5 to TRBJ1-1; 10 bases align to TRBD1. Sequenced input: PBMCs. The source is a man younger than 35 in good health and CMV-seropositive. The CDR3 DNA reads TGTGCCAGCAACCGGGAGGACAGGGGGAGTACTGAAGCTTTCTTT. Its translation is CASNREDRGSTEAFF.